This TCR beta chain is drawn from a study of identical twins. TCRdb recomputed calls from the 5' RACE reads with MiXCR, one row per CDR3 protein. The data contain 700,000 or so distinct CDR3 sequences, 8.6% of them singletons. Only healthy Caucasians were included as donors. This clonotype has only a few counts. CDR3 length equals 13 residues. Germline V gene sequence: CDR1 GTSNPN, CDR2 SVGIG (reference sequence). V was clipped by 4 bases and J by 1 base, with 11 bases between them. The sample was also reused in another study, on yellow fever vaccine responses in identical twins. From that paper: Twins' vaccine T cell response reportedly gave the appearance of partial convergence and partial personalization.

The sequence derives from a woman aged 18-30 years in good health. The rearrangement joins TRBV30 to TRBJ2-7; D remains ambiguous. The sequencing input was PBMCs. The CDR3 reads CAWTAARSYEQYF. For the CDR3, the DNA is TGTGCCTGGACCGCAGCACGATCCTACGAGCAGTACTTC.